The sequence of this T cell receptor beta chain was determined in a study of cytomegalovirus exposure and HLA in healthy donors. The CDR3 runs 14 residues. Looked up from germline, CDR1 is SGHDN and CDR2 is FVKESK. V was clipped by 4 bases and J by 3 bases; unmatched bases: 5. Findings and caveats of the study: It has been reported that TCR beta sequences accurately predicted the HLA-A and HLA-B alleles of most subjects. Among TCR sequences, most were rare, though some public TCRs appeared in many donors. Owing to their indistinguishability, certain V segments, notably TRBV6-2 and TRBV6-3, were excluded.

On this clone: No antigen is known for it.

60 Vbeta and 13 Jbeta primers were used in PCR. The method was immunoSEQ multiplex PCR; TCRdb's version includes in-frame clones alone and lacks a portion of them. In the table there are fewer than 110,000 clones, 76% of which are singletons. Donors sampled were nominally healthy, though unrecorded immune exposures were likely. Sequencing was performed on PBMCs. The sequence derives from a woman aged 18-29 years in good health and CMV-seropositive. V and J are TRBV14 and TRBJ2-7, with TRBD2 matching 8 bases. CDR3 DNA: TGTGCCAGCAGCCCGGCTAGCGGGTACTACGAGCAGTACTTC. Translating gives CASSPASGYYEQYF. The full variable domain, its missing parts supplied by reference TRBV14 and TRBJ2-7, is EAGVTQFPSHSVIEKGQTVTLRCDPISGHDNLYWYRRVMGKEIKFLLHFVKESKQDESGMPNNRFLAERTGGTYSTLKVQPAELEDSGVYFCASSPASGYYEQYFGPGTRLTVT.